These 23 T cell receptor beta chains originate from one sample sequenced in a study of blood T cell repertoires in COVID-19. TCRdb keeps only in-frame clones here, not all; method: immunoSEQ multiplex PCR. The sample shows roughly 200,000 clones, 84% of them seen only once. Sequencing input: peripheral blood. The source is a woman aged 80 or over with active or convalescent COVID-19.

The genes are TRBV30 and TRBJ2-5; no definite D call. The CDR3 sequence is 12 residues long. Germline-derived CDR1 and CDR2 are GTSNPN and SVGIG (reference sequence). The V and J ends lost 7 bases and 4 bases respectively, with 13 bases between them. As DNA, the CDR3 is TGTGCCTTAAAGACATTGGGAGAGACCCAGTACTTC. This encodes CALKTLGETQYF.

The chain links TRBV5-6 to TRBJ1-1; tentatively, D is TRBD1 (6 bases). There are 14 residues in the CDR3. Per the germline V gene, CDR1 is SGHDT and CDR2 is YYEEEE. Between the trimmed V and J ends, which lost 5 bases and 0 bases, there was a span of 11 bases. The CDR3 DNA follows: TGTGCCAGCAGATACAGGGTCATGAACACTGAAGCTTTCTTT. Encoded protein: CASRYRVMNTEAFF.

The chain is built from TRBV6-5 and TRBJ1-4; possibly TRBD1 for D (5 bases). Germline V gene lookup returns CDR1 MNHEY and CDR2 SVGAGI. The CDR3 contains 15 residues. V lost 2 bases and J 2 bases, leaving 9 bases between the germline ends. The CDR3: CASSYGGGTNEKLFF. The CDR3 region has the DNA TGTGCCAGCAGTTACGGGGGGGGTACTAATGAAAAACTGTTTTTT.

This rearrangement joins TRBV5-4 to TRBJ1-2, with TRBD1 identical over 8 bases. This CDR3 has 13 amino acids. In germline, CDR1 is SGHNT, CDR2 YYREEE (reference sequence). Losses at the gene ends were 5 bases for V and 6 bases for J; bases not matched to a gene: 6. This CDR3 reads CASRSDRDNGYTF. CDR3 bases: TGTGCCAGCAGATCGGACAGGGATAATGGCTACACCTTC. The variable domain in full, with the rest retrieved from reference TRBV5-4 and TRBJ1-2, is ETGVTQSPTHLIKTRGQQVTLRCSSQSGHNTVSWYQQALGQGPQFIFQYYREEENGRGNFPPRFSGLQFPNYSSELNVNALELDDSALYLCASRSDRDNGYTFGSGTRLTVV.

The chain employs TRBV27 and TRBJ1-5, with 7 bases fitting TRBD1. The trim removed 3 bases at V and 5 bases at J, leaving 7 bases unmatched. CDR3 size: 15 residues. Germline loops: CDR1 MNHEY, CDR2 SMNVEV (reference sequence). In DNA form, the CDR3 reads TGTGCCAGCAGTTTGGGAACAGGGGAACATCAGCCCCAGCATTTT. It specifies CASSLGTGEHQPQHF.

The genes are TRBV28 and TRBJ2-2; TRBD2 might be the D (5 bases). Trimming stripped 3 bases from V and 6 bases from J, with 17 bases between. The V gene's germline CDR1 is MDHEN and CDR2 SYDVKM. The CDR3 is 16 amino acids. The CDR3 protein is CASSLPLAWLPGELFF. CDR3 DNA sequence: TGTGCCAGCAGTTTGCCTCTAGCTTGGCTCCCCGGGGAGCTGTTTTTT.

V usage is TRBV7-9 and J usage is TRBJ1-1; 7 bases match TRBD1. Germline trimming cut 5 bases from V and 0 bases from J; bases unmatched to any gene: 3. The CDR3 contains 14 residues. The germline CDR1 and CDR2 sequences are SEHNR and FQNEAQ (reference sequence). CDR3 sequence reads: CASSTQGLNTEAFF. DNA of the CDR3: TGTGCCAGCAGCACACAGGGGTTGAACACTGAAGCTTTCTTT.

The V and J genes are TRBV5-1 and TRBJ2-1, with 7 bases matching TRBD1. The ends lost 2 bases at V and 7 bases at J; junction bases unmatched: 6. Germline V lookup: CDR1 SGHRS, CDR2 YFSETQ. The CDR3 extends over 14 amino acids. The CDR3 DNA sequence: TGCGCCAGCAGCTTTGACAGGGCAGGTAATGAGCAGTTCTTC. This encodes CASSFDRAGNEQFF.

The chain links TRBV5-6 to TRBJ1-2; 7 bases are a match to TRBD1. The CDR3 runs 16 residues. The trim removed 4 bases at V and 0 bases at J, leaving 9 bases unmatched. Germline V lookup: CDR1 SGHDT, CDR2 YYEEEE. CDR3 amino acids: CASSPFPGTANYGYTF. The CDR3 DNA is TGTGCCAGCAGCCCCTTCCCCGGGACAGCTAACTATGGCTACACCTTC.

This clone has a handful of counts. This rearrangement joins TRBV28 to TRBJ1-5; the match to TRBD1 covers 9 bases. V trimming: 3 bases; J trimming: 8 bases; junction bases outside the gene matches: 14. The CDR3 loop spans 17 amino acids. Germline V CDR1 and CDR2: MDHEN, SYDVKM. CDR3 in DNA: TGTGCCAGCAGTTTTGTGTCAGAGGGACAGGGCCAGGAGCCCCAGCATTTT. It yields the protein CASSFVSEGQGQEPQHF.

The J gene is TRBJ1-5, the V gene TRBV15; unclear D gene. Trimming removed 0 bases from V and 0 bases from J, with 3 bases in between. The CDR3 runs to 14 residues. Germline-derived CDR1 and CDR2 are LNHNV and YYDKDF (reference sequence). As DNA, the CDR3 is TGTGCCACCAGCAGAGACGGTAGCAATCAGCCCCAGCATTTT. This gives the protein CATSRDGSNQPQHF.

The chain has TRBV6-4 and TRBJ2-5; the D is unclear. V lost 2 bases and J lost 1, with 2 bases in between. CDR3 length: 12 residues. Germline CDR1 and CDR2: MRHNA and SNTAGT. CDR3 sequence: CASSDRQETQYF. The CDR3 DNA reads TGTGCCAGCAGTGACCGCCAAGAGACCCAGTACTTC.

The chain combines TRBV2 with TRBJ2-5; 15 positions agree with TRBD2. The CDR3 has 16 amino acids. Looked up from germline, CDR1 is SNHLY and CDR2 is FYNNEI. V gave up 5 bases and J gave up 1 base; unmatched junction bases: 2. The CDR3 DNA sequence: TGTGCCAGCAGTCGGGGACTAGCGGGGGGCCAAGAGACCCAGTACTTC. Protein product: CASSRGLAGGQETQYF.

This chain joins TRBV10-3 and TRBJ1-1; D perhaps matches TRBD1 (6 bases). V was pared by 3 bases and J by 1 base, with 12 bases between. In germline, CDR1 is ENHRY, CDR2 SYGVKD. The CDR3 runs to 15 residues. DNA of the CDR3: TGTGCCATCAGTGACAACGGCAGGGGGAACACTGAAGCTTTCTTT. Translation gives CAISDNGRGNTEAFF.

This chain joins TRBV11-2 and TRBJ1-2, with TRBD1 as a possible D gene (6 bases). CDR3 length equals 15 residues. Germline V gives CDR1 SGHAT, CDR2 FQNNGV. V was pared by 5 bases and J by 8 bases, with 21 bases between. Here the CDR3 DNA reads TGTGCCAGCAGCGCAGCAGGGGTTGTGGGAAAAGGCTACACCTTC. Translation gives CASSAAGVVGKGYTF.

This clone was counted a single time. The rearrangement uses TRBV28 and TRBJ1-1; D unclear. The V end was cut by 5 bases, the J end by 6 bases, with 16 bases between. There are 14 residues in the CDR3. Germline loops: CDR1 MDHEN, CDR2 SYDVKM. CDR3 amino acids: CASSTPGPTAEAFF. In nucleotides, the CDR3 is TGTGCCAGCAGTACACCGGGTCCTACGGCTGAAGCTTTCTTT.

The V and J genes are TRBV9 and TRBJ2-1; 16 bases fit TRBD2. V lost 0 bases to trimming and J lost 9 bases; unmatched junction nucleotides: 12. Germline V gene data show CDR1 as SGDLS and CDR2 as YYNGEE. The CDR3 totals 19 residues. CDR3 DNA sequence: TGTGCCAGCAGCGTAGACGGGACTAGCGGGAGGGCCAGGATTGTTGAGCAGTTCTTC. Its protein is CASSVDGTSGRARIVEQFF.

The CDR3 spells CASRRIGLTEAFF. The CDR3 DNA sequence: TGTGCCAGCAGGAGGATTGGGTTGACTGAAGCTTTCTTT. The gene calls are TRBV12-3 or TRBV12-4 and TRBJ1-1; D unclear. CDR3 length: 13 amino acids. Trimming removed 6 bases from V and 5 bases from J, with 13 bases in between.

The rearrangement links TRBV2 to TRBJ1-6, with TRBD1 matching 8 bases. CDR3 size: 14 residues. The germline CDR1 and CDR2 sequences are SNHLY and FYNNEI. Trimming cost V 4 bases and J 8 bases; bases outside gene matches: 4. CDR3: CASSGDRTYSPLHF. The CDR3 nucleotides read TGTGCCAGCAGTGGGGACAGGACATATTCACCCCTCCACTTT.

The chain uses TRBV28 and TRBJ2-7; D may be TRBD1 (6 bases). In germline, CDR1 is MDHEN, CDR2 SYDVKM. CDR3 length equals 14 residues. V gave up 5 bases and J gave up 0 bases, with 11 bases separating them. The CDR3 bases are TGTGCCAGCAGTCCGACAGGTTTCTCCTACGAGCAGTACTTC. Its translation: CASSPTGFSYEQYF.

V usage is TRBV7-6 and J usage is TRBJ2-4, with 15 bases that match TRBD2. CDR1 is SGHVS, CDR2 FNYEAQ, per germline. The CDR3 has 21 amino acids. Unmatched junction bases numbered 14, after V lost 0 bases and J lost 5 bases. In nucleotides, the CDR3 is TGTGCCAGCAGCTTAGCCCGCGTGGGACTAGCGGGAGGAGGTGTCGAAAACATTCAGTACTTC. Encoded protein: CASSLARVGLAGGGVENIQYF.

This clone has only one observation. The chain is built from TRBV19 and TRBJ2-3; tentatively, D is TRBD2 (5 bases). Looked up from germline, CDR1 is LNHDA and CDR2 is SQIVND (reference sequence). CDR3 length equals 13 residues. V lost 3 bases and J 3 bases, leaving 7 bases between the germline ends. CDR3 coding DNA: TGTGCCAGTAGTATCCGAGGGACAGATACGCAGTATTTT. This sequence encodes CASSIRGTDTQYF.

V usage is TRBV5-1 and J usage is TRBJ1-1; D ambiguous. This CDR3 is built from 15 residues. V was cut by 7 bases and J by 1 base, with 17 bases left in between. Germline CDR1 reads SGHRS; CDR2 reads YFSETQ. The CDR3 nucleotides are TGCGCCAGCCACGAGAGGGCGGGTGGGAACACTGAAGCTTTCTTT. This translates into CASHERAGGNTEAFF.